The rows below give T cell receptor beta chains drawn from one sample of a study of T cell repertoires in cytomegalovirus infection. Each CDR3 protein is one row after TCRdb ran MiXCR on the reads. The repertoire holds approximately 550,000 distinct CDR3 sequences, with 16% as singletons. Specimen: CD8+ T cells from PBMCs. All receptors derive from a human donor in good health (CMV status not recorded). Some clones in this sample may be carry-over from other donors' samples. Each CDR3 is given with its conserved first and last residue.

>TRBV10-2
CASSETGGGNEQFF
>TRBV2
CASIDRGREQFF
>TRBV7-4
CASSLLPSRESDTGELFF
>TRBV28
CASTVGGKGYTF
>TRBV7-8
CASRPPGAGVGETQYF
>TRBV13
CASSWGQVNTEAFF
>TRBV7-9
CASSPSTGLTGELFF
>TRBV7-3
CASSLTGQASEQYF
>TRBV19
CASSIAPNSYEQYF
>TRBV20-1
CSAAGTRSSYNSPLHF
>TRBV7-2
CASSLDLRTGSLSAEAFF
>TRBV28
CASSLCVGENTEAFF
>TRBV3-1
CASSHRATYNEQFF
>TRBV28
CASSPVGNQPQHF
>TRBV27
CASSLSLKRGGLKNIQYF
>TRBV15
CATSPEDREVYTQYF
>TRBV27
CASSFSSGRAGTDTQYF
>TRBV6-4
CASSDASGGEQFF
>TRBV20-1
CSAAGPGEQYF
>TRBV6-1
CASAWNTEAFF
>TRBV13
CASSPPDRGGLAGANVLTF
>TRBV9
CASSVDLGAELFF